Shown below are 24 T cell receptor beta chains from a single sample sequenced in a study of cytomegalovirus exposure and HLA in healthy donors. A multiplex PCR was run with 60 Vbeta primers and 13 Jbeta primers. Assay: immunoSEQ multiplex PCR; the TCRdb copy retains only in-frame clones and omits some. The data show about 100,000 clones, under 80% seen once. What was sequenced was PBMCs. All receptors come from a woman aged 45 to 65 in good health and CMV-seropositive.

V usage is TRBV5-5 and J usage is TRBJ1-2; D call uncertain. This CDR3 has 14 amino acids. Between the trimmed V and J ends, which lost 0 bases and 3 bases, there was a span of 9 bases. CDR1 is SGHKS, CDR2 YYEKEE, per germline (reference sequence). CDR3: CASSLEAEYYGYTF. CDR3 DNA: TGTGCCAGCAGCTTGGAGGCGGAATACTATGGCTACACCTTC.

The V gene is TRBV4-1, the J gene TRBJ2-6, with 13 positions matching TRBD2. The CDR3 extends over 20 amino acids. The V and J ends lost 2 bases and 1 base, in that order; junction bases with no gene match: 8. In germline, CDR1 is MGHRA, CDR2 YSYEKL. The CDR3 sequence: CASSQSRTSGSGSGANVLTF. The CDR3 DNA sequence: TGCGCCAGCAGCCAATCCCGGACTAGCGGGAGTGGATCTGGGGCCAACGTCCTGACTTTC.

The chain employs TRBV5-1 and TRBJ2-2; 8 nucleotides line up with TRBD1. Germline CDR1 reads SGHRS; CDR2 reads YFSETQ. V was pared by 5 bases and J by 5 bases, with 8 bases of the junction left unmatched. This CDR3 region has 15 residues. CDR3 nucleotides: TGCGCCAGCAGTCGATCCAGGGGGCAAACCGGGGAGCTGTTTTTT. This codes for CASSRSRGQTGELFF.

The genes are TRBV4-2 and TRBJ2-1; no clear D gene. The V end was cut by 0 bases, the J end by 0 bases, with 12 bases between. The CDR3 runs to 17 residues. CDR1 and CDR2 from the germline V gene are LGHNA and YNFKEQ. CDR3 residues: CASSQEGGSSSYNEQFF. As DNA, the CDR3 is TGTGCCAGCAGCCAAGAAGGCGGTTCTAGCTCCTACAATGAGCAGTTCTTC.

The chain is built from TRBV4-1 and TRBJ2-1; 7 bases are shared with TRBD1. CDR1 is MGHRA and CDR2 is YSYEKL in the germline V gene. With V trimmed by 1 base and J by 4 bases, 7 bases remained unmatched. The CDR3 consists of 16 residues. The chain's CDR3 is CASSQVTGVPYNEQFF. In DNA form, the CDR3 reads TGCGCCAGCAGCCAAGTAACAGGGGTGCCTTACAATGAGCAGTTCTTC.

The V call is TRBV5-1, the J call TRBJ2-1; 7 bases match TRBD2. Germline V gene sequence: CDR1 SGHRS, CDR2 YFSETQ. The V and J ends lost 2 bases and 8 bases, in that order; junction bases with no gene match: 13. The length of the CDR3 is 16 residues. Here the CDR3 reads CASSLGGRGLLDEQFF. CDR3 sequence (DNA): TGCGCCAGCAGCTTAGGTGGGAGGGGACTCTTGGATGAGCAGTTCTTC. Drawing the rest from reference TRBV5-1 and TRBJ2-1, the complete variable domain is KAGVTQTPRYLIKTRGQQVTLSCSPISGHRSVSWYQQTPGQGLQFLFEYFSETQRNKGNFPGRFSGRQFSNSRSEMNVSTLELGDSALYLCASSLGGRGLLDEQFFGPGTRLTVL.

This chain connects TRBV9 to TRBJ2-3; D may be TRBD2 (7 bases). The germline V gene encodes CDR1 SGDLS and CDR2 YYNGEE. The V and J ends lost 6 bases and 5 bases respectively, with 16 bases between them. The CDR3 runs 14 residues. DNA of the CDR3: TGTGCCAGCACTGGGGGGGGCATCGAAGATACGCAGTATTTT. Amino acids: CASTGGGIEDTQYF. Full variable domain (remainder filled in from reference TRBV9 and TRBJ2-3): DSGVTQTPKHLITATGQRVTLRCSPRSGDLSVYWYQQSLDQGLQFLIQYYNGEERAKGNILERFSAQQFPDLHSELNLSSLELGDSALYFCASTGGGIEDTQYFGPGTRLTVL.

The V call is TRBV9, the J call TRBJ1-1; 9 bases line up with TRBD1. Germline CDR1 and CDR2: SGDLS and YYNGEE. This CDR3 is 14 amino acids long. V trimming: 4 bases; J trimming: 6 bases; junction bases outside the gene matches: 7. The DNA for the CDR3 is TGTGCCAGCAGCTCCGGGACAGGGAGGGCTGAAGCTTTCTTT. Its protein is CASSSGTGRAEAFF.

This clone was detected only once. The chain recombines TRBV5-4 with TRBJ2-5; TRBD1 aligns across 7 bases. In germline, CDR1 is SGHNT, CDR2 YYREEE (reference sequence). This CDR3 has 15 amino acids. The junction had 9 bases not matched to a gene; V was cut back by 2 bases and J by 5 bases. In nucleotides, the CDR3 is TGTGCCAGCAGCTTTCGCACAGGGGCGGCGGAGACCCAGTACTTC. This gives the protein CASSFRTGAAETQYF.

In nucleotides, the CDR3 is TGTGCCAGCAAGACTTTAGGGGAAGATACGCAGTATTTT. Translated: CASKTLGEDTQYF. The chain has TRBV5-5 and TRBJ2-3; D perhaps matches TRBD1 (5 bases). The germline CDR1 and CDR2 sequences are SGHKS and YYEKEE (reference sequence). The CDR3 loop spans 13 amino acids. Trimming left V 6 bases short and J 5 bases short, with 13 bases between.

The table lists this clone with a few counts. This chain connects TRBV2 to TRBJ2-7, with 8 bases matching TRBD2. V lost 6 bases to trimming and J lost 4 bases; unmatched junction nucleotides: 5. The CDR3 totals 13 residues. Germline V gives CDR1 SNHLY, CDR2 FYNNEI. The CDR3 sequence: CASRELADYEQYF. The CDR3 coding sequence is TGTGCCAGCAGGGAACTAGCGGATTACGAGCAGTACTTC.

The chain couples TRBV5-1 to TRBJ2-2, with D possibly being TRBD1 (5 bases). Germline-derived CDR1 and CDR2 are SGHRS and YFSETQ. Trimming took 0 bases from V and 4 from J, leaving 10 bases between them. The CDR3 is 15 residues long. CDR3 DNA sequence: TGCGCCAGCAGCTTGGAGGGGTCCTTCACCGGGGAGCTGTTTTTT. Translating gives CASSLEGSFTGELFF. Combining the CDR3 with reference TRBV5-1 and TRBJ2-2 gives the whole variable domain KAGVTQTPRYLIKTRGQQVTLSCSPISGHRSVSWYQQTPGQGLQFLFEYFSETQRNKGNFPGRFSGRQFSNSRSEMNVSTLELGDSALYLCASSLEGSFTGELFFGEGSRLTVL.

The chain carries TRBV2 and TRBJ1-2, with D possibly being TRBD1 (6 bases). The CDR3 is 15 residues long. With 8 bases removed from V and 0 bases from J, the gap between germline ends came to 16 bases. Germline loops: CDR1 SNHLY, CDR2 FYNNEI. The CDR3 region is CASDSGEGANYGYTF. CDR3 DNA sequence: TGTGCCAGCGACTCAGGGGAGGGGGCTAACTATGGCTACACCTTC.

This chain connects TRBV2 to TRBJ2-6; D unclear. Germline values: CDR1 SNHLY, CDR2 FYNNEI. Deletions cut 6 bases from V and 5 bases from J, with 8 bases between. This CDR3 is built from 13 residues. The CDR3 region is CASSPQRANVLTF. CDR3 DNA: TGTGCCAGCAGCCCCCAGAGGGCCAACGTCCTGACTTTC.

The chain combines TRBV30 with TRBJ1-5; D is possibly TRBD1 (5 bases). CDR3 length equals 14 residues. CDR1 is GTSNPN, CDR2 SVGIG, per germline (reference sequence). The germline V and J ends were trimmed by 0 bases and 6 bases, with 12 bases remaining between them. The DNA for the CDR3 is TGTGCCTGGAGTGTTGGGGGGAGGGGTCAGCCCCAGCATTTT. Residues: CAWSVGGRGQPQHF.

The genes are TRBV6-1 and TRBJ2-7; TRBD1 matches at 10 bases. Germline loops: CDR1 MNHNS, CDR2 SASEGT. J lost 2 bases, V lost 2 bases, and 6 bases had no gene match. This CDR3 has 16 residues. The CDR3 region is CASSEKRGQGAYEQYF. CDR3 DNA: TGTGCCAGCAGTGAAAAAAGAGGACAGGGGGCCTACGAGCAGTACTTC.

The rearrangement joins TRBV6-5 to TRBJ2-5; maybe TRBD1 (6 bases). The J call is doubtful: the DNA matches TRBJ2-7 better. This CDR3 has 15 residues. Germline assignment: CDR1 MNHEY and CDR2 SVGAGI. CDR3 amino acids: CASSPPGASSYEQYF. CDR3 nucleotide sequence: TGTGCCAGCAGCCCCCCAGGGGCCTCCTCCTACGAGCAGTACTTC.

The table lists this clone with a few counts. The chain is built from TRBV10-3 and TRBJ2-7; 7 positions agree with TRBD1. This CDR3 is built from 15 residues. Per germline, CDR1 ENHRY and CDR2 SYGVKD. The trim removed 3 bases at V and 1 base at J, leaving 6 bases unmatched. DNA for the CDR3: TGTGCCATCAGTGACCGGGACAGAGCTTCCTACGAGCAGTACTTC. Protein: CAISDRDRASYEQYF.

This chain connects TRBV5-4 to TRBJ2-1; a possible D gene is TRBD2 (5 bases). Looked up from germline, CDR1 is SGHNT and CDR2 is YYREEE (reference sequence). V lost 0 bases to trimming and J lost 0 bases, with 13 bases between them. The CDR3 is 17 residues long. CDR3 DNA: TGTGCCAGCAGCTTGGGCTGGACTGGAAGCTCCTACAATGAGCAGTTCTTC. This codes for CASSLGWTGSSYNEQFF.

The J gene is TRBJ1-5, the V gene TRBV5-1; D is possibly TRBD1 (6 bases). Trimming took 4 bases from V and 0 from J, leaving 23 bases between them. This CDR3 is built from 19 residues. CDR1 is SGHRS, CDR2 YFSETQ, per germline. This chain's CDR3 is CASSPPGQDGAYSNQPQHF. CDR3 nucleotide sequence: TGCGCCAGCAGCCCCCCGGGACAAGATGGGGCGTATAGCAATCAGCCCCAGCATTTT.

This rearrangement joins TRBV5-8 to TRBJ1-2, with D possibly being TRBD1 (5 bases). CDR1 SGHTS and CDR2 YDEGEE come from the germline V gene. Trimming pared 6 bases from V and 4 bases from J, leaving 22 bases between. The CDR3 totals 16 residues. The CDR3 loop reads CASTGGRLLSAYGYTF. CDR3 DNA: TGTGCCAGCACGGGGGGACGGCTGTTATCAGCCTATGGCTACACCTTC.

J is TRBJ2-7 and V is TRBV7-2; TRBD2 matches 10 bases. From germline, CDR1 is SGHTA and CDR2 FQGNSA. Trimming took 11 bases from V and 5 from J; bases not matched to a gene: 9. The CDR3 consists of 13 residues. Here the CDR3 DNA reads TGTGCCGGCTGGGGGCTAGCGGGAGACGAGCAGTACTTC. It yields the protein CAGWGLAGDEQYF.

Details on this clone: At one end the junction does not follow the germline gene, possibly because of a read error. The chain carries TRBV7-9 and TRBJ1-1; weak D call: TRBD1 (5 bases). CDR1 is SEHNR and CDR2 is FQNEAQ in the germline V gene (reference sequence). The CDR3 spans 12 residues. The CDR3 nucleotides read TGTTCCAGCAGCTGGCAGGGTTCTGAAGCTTTCTTT. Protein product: CSSSWQGSEAFF.

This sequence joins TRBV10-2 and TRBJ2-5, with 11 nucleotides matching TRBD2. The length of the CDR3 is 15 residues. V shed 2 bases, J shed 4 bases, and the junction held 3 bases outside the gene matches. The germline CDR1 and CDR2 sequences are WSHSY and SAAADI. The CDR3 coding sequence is TGCGCCAGCAGTGAGGTAGCGGGGGGGCCAGAGACCCAGTACTTC. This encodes CASSEVAGGPETQYF.